The 30 T cell receptor beta chains below all came from one sample that was sequenced in a study of T cells in Graves' hyperthyroidism and ophthalmopathy (dated by TCRdb to between 2018 and 2021). Library creation used multiplex PCR. The sequencer listed for this sample is Illumina HiSeq 2000. TCR beta CDR3 regions were amplified from RNA transcripts. The first round of RT-PCR for the TCR CDR3 was performed with the HTBI primer set and the Qiagen OneStep RT-PCR kit. TCRdb itself trimmed the public reads at Q25 with fastp, ran MiXCR and retained productive beta chains. Rows matching on CDR3 protein sequence are summarized as one entry with the most common DNA and genes. In all, the sample holds 550,000 to 700,000 distinct CDR3 sequences, and under 60% of those were seen once. Jointly, the top ten make up 15% to 20% of the sample. Sequenced input: peripheral blood or thyroid tissue (not recorded which). The receptors stem from an adult woman with Graves' disease, either hyperthyroidism or ophthalmopathy (not recorded which).

This clonotype occurred a few times. The chain uses TRBV7-3 and TRBJ2-3; D uncertain. CDR1 is SGHTA, CDR2 FQGTGA, per germline. The CDR3 loop spans 12 amino acids. The ends were cut back, 0 bases at V and 4 bases at J, with 2 bases in the middle. The CDR3 loop is CASSLTADTQYF. Here the CDR3 DNA reads TGTGCCAGCAGCTTAACAGCAGATACGCAGTATTTT.

The rearrangement uses TRBV10-3 and TRBJ1-2; D not resolved. This CDR3 spans 12 amino acids. V lost 0 bases and J lost 9, with 8 bases in between. The germline CDR1 and CDR2 sequences are ENHRY and SYGVKD. The chain's CDR3 is CAISESGVSYTF. The DNA of the CDR3 is TGTGCCATCAGTGAGTCGGGCGTTAGCTACACCTTC.

The table lists this clonotype with many counts. The V call is TRBV10-3, the J call TRBJ1-1; TRBD1 aligns across 9 bases. The CDR3 runs 16 residues. Trimming at V came to 6 bases and at J to 4 bases, leaving 12 bases not matched to a gene. Germline V gene sequence: CDR1 ENHRY, CDR2 SYGVKD. DNA of the CDR3: TGTGCCATCAGCTCTCCGGACAGGGGCCGGGGCACTGAAGCTTTCTTT. This encodes CAISSPDRGRGTEAFF.

The chain joins TRBV7-3 to TRBJ2-1; D is undetermined. The CDR3 runs 14 residues. Per germline, CDR1 SGHTA and CDR2 FQGTGA. V was cut by 0 bases and J by 2 bases, with 5 bases left in between. CDR3 sequence: CASSLTPAYNEQFF. CDR3 bases: TGTGCCAGCAGCTTAACCCCTGCCTACAATGAGCAGTTCTTC.

V gene TRBV2 combines with J gene TRBJ1-5, with 9 bases fitting TRBD1. J gave up 1 base and V 6 bases, and 7 bases lay outside the gene matches. Per the germline V gene, CDR1 is SNHLY and CDR2 is FYNNEI. CDR3 size: 16 residues. In DNA, the CDR3 is TGTGCCAGCAGAGCAGGGACAGGGAACAGCAATCAGCCCCAGCATTTT. Residues: CASRAGTGNSNQPQHF.

This CDR3 reads CASSLEGLPDQPQYF. DNA for the CDR3: TGCGCCAGCAGCTTGGAGGGACTCCCGGATCAGCCCCAGTACTTC. The chain joins TRBV5-1 to TRBJ2-5; possibly TRBD2 for D (6 bases). CDR1 and CDR2 (germline): SGHRS, YFSETQ. The CDR3 is 15 amino acids. The ends were cut back, 0 bases at V and 9 bases at J, with 18 bases in the middle.

The V call is TRBV24-1, the J call TRBJ1-5; TRBD1 matches 9 bases. CDR1 is KGHDR and CDR2 is SFDVKD in the germline V gene. The V gene end was trimmed by 4 bases and the J gene end by 3 bases; junction bases not matched to a gene: 6. This CDR3 is built from 16 residues. The CDR3: CATSDLGQGNNQPQHF. Written as DNA, the CDR3 is TGTGCCACCAGTGACTTAGGACAGGGGAACAATCAGCCCCAGCATTTT.

This clonotype came up many times. The V and J genes are TRBV27 and TRBJ1-6; TRBD1 aligns across 8 bases. The CDR3 runs 12 residues. The germline CDR1 and CDR2 sequences are MNHEY and SMNVEV (reference sequence). After removal of 8 bases from V and 10 bases from J, the junction contained 4 bases not matched to a gene. CDR3 amino acids: CASAGGWSPLHF. The CDR3 DNA follows: TGTGCCAGCGCAGGGGGCTGGTCACCCCTCCACTTT.

This clonotype was seen repeatedly, ten times or more. The chain links TRBV10-3 to TRBJ1-4, with D uncertain. This CDR3 comprises 13 residues. Germline V gene sequence: CDR1 ENHRY, CDR2 SYGVKD. Deletions cut 5 bases from V and 5 bases from J, with 9 bases between. CDR3 region: CAISLQENEKLFF. The DNA for the CDR3 is TGTGCCATCAGTCTACAAGAGAATGAAAAACTGTTTTTT.

The chain is built from TRBV20-1 and TRBJ2-1, with TRBD2 identical over 11 bases. V trimming: 2 bases; J trimming: 10 bases; junction bases outside the gene matches: 7. The germline V gene has CDR1 DFQATT and CDR2 SNEGSKA (reference sequence). The CDR3 loop spans 14 amino acids. The CDR3 loop is CSARRTSGYEEQFF. The CDR3 nucleotides are TGCAGTGCTAGAAGGACTAGCGGGTATGAGGAGCAGTTCTTC.

A single count supports this clonotype. The CDR3 spells CASRRRGAHLPSYEQYF. In DNA, the CDR3 is TGTGCCAGCAGGAGGCGGGGGGCGCATTTACCCTCCTACGAGCAGTACTTC. This chain uses TRBV5-6 with TRBJ2-7; 8 nucleotides line up with TRBD2. CDR1 SGHDT and CDR2 YYEEEE come from the germline V gene. The CDR3 length is 17 residues. V shed 5 bases, J shed 0 bases, and the junction held 13 bases outside the gene matches.

There are a few counts of this clonotype. The chain employs TRBV4-1 and TRBJ2-2; 12 nucleotides align to TRBD2. Germline V lookup: CDR1 MGHRA, CDR2 YSYEKL. Trimming cost V 0 bases and J 5 bases; bases outside gene matches: 7. This CDR3 has 18 amino acids. The CDR3 DNA follows: TGCGCCAGCAGCCAAGACCAACTAGCGGGAGGAGGAACCGGGGAGCTGTTTTTT. It yields the protein CASSQDQLAGGGTGELFF.

This clonotype was recorded many times. The chain is built from TRBV19 and TRBJ2-2, with 7 nucleotides matching TRBD2. The CDR3 runs to 14 residues. Germline V gives CDR1 LNHDA, CDR2 SQIVND (reference sequence). J lost 6 bases, V lost 3 bases, and 4 bases had no gene match. The CDR3 region is CASSMRETSGELFF. The CDR3 DNA follows: TGTGCCAGTAGTATGCGGGAGACGTCCGGGGAGCTGTTTTTT.

This clonotype appeared many times. The CDR3 region is CASSDRQGTKETQYF. CDR3 nucleotide sequence: TGTGCCAGCAGTGATCGACAGGGGACGAAAGAGACCCAGTACTTC. The rearrangement links TRBV6-1 to TRBJ2-5; the match to TRBD1 covers 8 bases. V was clipped by 3 bases and J by 3 bases; unmatched bases: 6. This CDR3 is built from 15 residues. In germline, CDR1 is MNHNS, CDR2 SASEGT.

This chain uses TRBV19 with TRBJ2-7, with a tentative D call TRBD2 (5 bases). The CDR3 runs 13 residues. V lost 6 bases to trimming and J lost 5 bases, with 14 bases between them. The germline gives CDR1 LNHDA, CDR2 SQIVND (reference sequence). The CDR3 DNA reads TGTGCCAGTAGACCCCAGGCCGGGAACGAGCAGTACTTC. Translated, it gives CASRPQAGNEQYF.

This clonotype was detected many times. The V and J genes are TRBV20-1 and TRBJ1-2, with 9 positions matching TRBD1. V gave up 3 bases and J gave up 7 bases; unmatched junction bases: 12. CDR1 and CDR2 from the germline V gene are DFQATT and SNEGSKA (reference sequence). This CDR3 comprises 15 residues. CDR3 in amino acids: CSARKHRGRGRGYTF. The CDR3 DNA follows: TGCAGTGCTAGGAAGCACAGGGGGCGCGGGCGTGGCTACACCTTC.

The chain recombines TRBV5-1 with TRBJ2-6, with 8 bases matching TRBD1. The J segment lost 11 bases and the V segment lost 0 bases, leaving 4 bases of the junction unmatched. Looked up from germline, CDR1 is SGHRS and CDR2 is YFSETQ. CDR3 length: 14 residues. This CDR3 is CASSLEQGVYVLTF. Here the CDR3 DNA reads TGCGCCAGCAGCTTGGAACAGGGGGTTTACGTCCTGACTTTC.

The V gene is TRBV7-9, the J gene TRBJ1-2, with 7 bases fitting TRBD1. Germline V lookup: CDR1 SEHNR, CDR2 FQNEAQ (reference sequence). J was trimmed by 8 bases and V by 5 bases; bases with no gene match: 14. CDR3 size: 15 residues. The CDR3 DNA reads TGTGCCAGCAGCCCGGGGACAGCCGGTCTGGCGGGCTACACCTTC. Its protein product is CASSPGTAGLAGYTF.

The chain has TRBV25-1 and TRBJ1-1; 8 nucleotides line up with TRBD1. Losses at the gene ends were 3 bases for V and 1 base for J; bases not matched to a gene: 4. This CDR3 is built from 15 residues. Germline-derived CDR1 and CDR2 are MGHDK and SYGVNS. CDR3 in amino acids: CASSDPDRANTEAFF. DNA for the CDR3: TGTGCCAGCAGTGACCCGGACAGGGCGAACACTGAAGCTTTCTTT. Based on the CDR3 plus reference TRBV25-1 and TRBJ1-1, the full variable domain is EADIYQTPRYLVIGTGKKITLECSQTMGHDKMYWYQQDPGMELHLIHYSYGVNSTEKGDLSSESTVSRIRTEHFPLTLESARPSHTSQYLCASSDPDRANTEAFFGQGTRLTVV.

The chain couples TRBV11-2 to TRBJ2-2; TRBD1 matches at 7 bases. Losses at the gene ends were 4 bases for V and 5 bases for J; bases not matched to a gene: 7. Germline assignment: CDR1 SGHAT and CDR2 FQNNGV. This CDR3 has 15 residues. The chain's CDR3 is CASSYRGGSTGELFF. The CDR3 nucleotides are TGTGCCAGCAGCTACCGAGGGGGCAGTACCGGGGAGCTGTTTTTT.

This clonotype was observed a few times. The chain has TRBV28 and TRBJ2-1; no clear D. CDR3 length equals 15 residues. Trimming shortened V by 3 bases and J by 2 bases, and 11 bases separated the two germline ends. The germline V gene has CDR1 MDHEN and CDR2 SYDVKM. The CDR3 sequence is CASSFTNGAYNEQFF. The CDR3 coding sequence is TGTGCCAGCAGTTTCACCAATGGCGCCTACAATGAGCAGTTCTTC.

The V call is TRBV6-6, the J call TRBJ2-5; 8 nucleotides agree with TRBD1. Germline trimming cut 6 bases from V and 5 bases from J; bases unmatched to any gene: 8. CDR1 is MNHNY, CDR2 SVGAGI, per germline (reference sequence). The CDR3 spans 14 residues. CDR3 loop: CASRPGTGGETQYF. For the CDR3, the DNA is TGTGCCAGCAGGCCCGGGACAGGTGGGGAGACCCAGTACTTC.

Many counts were recorded for this clonotype. The V and J genes are TRBV5-1 and TRBJ1-2; TRBD1 is a possible D gene (5 bases). CDR1 SGHRS and CDR2 YFSETQ come from the germline V gene. Deletions cut 1 base from V and 4 bases from J, with 17 bases between. The CDR3 length is 16 residues. Here the CDR3 reads CASSLWVGRASYGYTF. CDR3 in DNA: TGCGCCAGCAGCTTGTGGGTTGGCAGGGCGTCCTATGGCTACACCTTC.

The chain carries TRBV12-3 or TRBV12-4 and TRBJ2-5; weak D call: TRBD1 (6 bases). V shed 5 bases and J shed 5 bases, with 18 bases lying between them. The CDR3 is 15 residues long. In DNA form, the CDR3 reads TGTGCCAGCAGTCCCCAACAGGGTAGGGCGGAGACCCAGTACTTC. Its translation is CASSPQQGRAETQYF.

This clonotype was found many times. V and J are TRBV12-3 or TRBV12-4 and TRBJ1-2, with unresolved D. V was trimmed by 6 bases and J by 2 bases, leaving 10 bases between them. The CDR3 totals 13 residues. The CDR3 loop is CASRGMDNYGYTF. The CDR3 nucleotides are TGTGCCAGCAGGGGGATGGACAACTATGGCTACACCTTC.

This clonotype was detected a few times. V usage is TRBV28 and J usage is TRBJ2-7; D gene unclear. The CDR3 loop spans 11 amino acids. Per the germline V gene, CDR1 is MDHEN and CDR2 is SYDVKM. Trimming pared 5 bases from V and 10 bases from J, leaving 12 bases between. This chain's CDR3 is CASSGWPHQYF. In DNA, the CDR3 is TGTGCCAGCAGTGGTTGGCCTCACCAGTACTTC.

In its sample, this clonotype was seen once. V and J are TRBV5-1 and TRBJ2-5, with a weak D call TRBD2 (6 bases). Germline CDR1 is SGHRS and CDR2 is YFSETQ. The CDR3 totals 15 residues. Deletions cut 7 bases from V and 2 bases from J, with 18 bases between. The CDR3 nucleotides are TGCGCCAGCCGTGAAGGCGGGAAAAGACAAGAGACCCAGTACTTC. This gives the protein CASREGGKRQETQYF. Filled out from reference TRBV5-1 and TRBJ2-5, the complete variable domain reads KAGVTQTPRYLIKTRGQQVTLSCSPISGHRSVSWYQQTPGQGLQFLFEYFSETQRNKGNFPGRFSGRQFSNSRSEMNVSTLELGDSALYLCASREGGKRQETQYFGPGTRLLVL.

This clonotype showed up many times. Being one base from a much bigger clone, this may be a read error. The chain carries TRBV7-9 and TRBJ2-7; D unresolved. This CDR3 spans 12 amino acids. CDR1 is SEHNR and CDR2 is FQNEAQ in the germline V gene (reference sequence). The CDR3 DNA reads TGTGCCAGCAGCGTCGGGCTCTACGAGCAGTGCTTC. As protein: CASSVGLYEQCF.

This clonotype was seen repeatedly, ten times or more. The chain employs TRBV28 and TRBJ1-3; D not certain. The ends were cut back, 6 bases at V and 0 bases at J, with 9 bases in the middle. The CDR3 is 14 amino acids. Germline assignment: CDR1 MDHEN and CDR2 SYDVKM. CDR3: CASRPPSSGNTIYF. The DNA of the CDR3 is TGTGCCAGCAGACCCCCGTCCTCTGGAAACACCATATATTTT.

Notes on this clonotype: Its ends do not fully match the called genes, so a read error is possible. V is TRBV7-9 and J is TRBJ1-2, with 7 positions matching TRBD1. The CDR3 extends over 15 amino acids. CDR1 is SEHNR and CDR2 is FQNEAQ in the germline V gene (reference sequence). The CDR3 DNA reads as TGTGCCAGCAGTTTAGGAGCGCGCAGGGGGTATGGCTACACCTTC. This codes for CASSLGARRGYGYTF.